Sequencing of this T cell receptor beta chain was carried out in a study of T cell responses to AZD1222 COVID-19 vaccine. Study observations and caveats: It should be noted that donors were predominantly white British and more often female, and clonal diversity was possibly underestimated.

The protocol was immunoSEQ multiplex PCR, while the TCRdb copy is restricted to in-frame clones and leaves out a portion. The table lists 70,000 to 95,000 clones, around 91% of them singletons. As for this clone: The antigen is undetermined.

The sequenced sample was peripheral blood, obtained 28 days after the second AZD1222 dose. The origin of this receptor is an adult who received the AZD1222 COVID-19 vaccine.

CDR3 DNA sequence: TGTGCCAGCAGCTTAGAAGGGGCGGTCTACGAGCAGTACTTC. This gives the protein CASSLEGAVYEQYF. This chain links TRBV7-2 with TRBJ2-7; D might be TRBD1 (5 bases). The CDR3 loop spans 14 amino acids. The V end lost 1 base, the J end lost 3 bases, and 10 bases lay between the germline ends. CDR1 SGHTA and CDR2 FQGNSA come from the germline V gene.